Listed below are T cell receptor beta chains from one sample, sequenced in a study of blood T cells in healthy people across ages. From the 5' RACE reads, TCRdb called clonotypes with MiXCR, one entry per CDR3 protein. The sample has around 700,000 distinct CDR3 sequences, roughly 25% seen once. These data were also reused for a study on T cells of mothers and their children.

Sequencing was performed on blood. These receptors came from a boy aged 10-17 years in good health. The CDR3 runs from the conserved cysteine through the conserved F or W. A D gene is named only where the DNA matches it firmly. Size is omitted from some rows. Given values are once, few, many or a class for expanded clones.

D | J | length | V | size | DNA | CDR3
TRBD1 | TRBJ2-3 | 14 | TRBV15 | NA | TGTGCCACCAGCAGGGGACAGGGTACAGATACGCAGTATTTT | CATSRGQGTDTQYF
TRBD2 | TRBJ2-3 | 17 | TRBV7-2 | NA | TGTGCCAGCAGCTTAGCGGTCGGACTAGCTGGGGCAGATACGCAGTATTTT | CASSLAVGLAGADTQYF
NA | TRBJ2-5 | 15 | TRBV6-1 | NA | TGTGCCAGCAGTGAAGCGCGGGTGGCAGGGGAGACCCAGTACTTC | CASSEARVAGETQYF
NA | TRBJ1-2 | 14 | TRBV27 | NA | TGTGCCAGCAGTTTGGGATCAGGGGTTGATGGCTACACCTTC | CASSLGSGVDGYTF
NA | TRBJ2-5 | 13 | TRBV4-3 | NA | TGCGCCAGCAGCCTCGGAATCGAGGAGACCCAGTACTTC | CASSLGIEETQYF
NA | TRBJ2-1 | 13 | TRBV27 | few | TGTGCCAGCGAGAGTGGGCTTTTGAATGAGCAGTTCTTC | CASESGLLNEQFF
NA | TRBJ2-7 | 14 | TRBV4-1 | few | TGCGCCAGCAGCCAAGACGGGACCTACTACGAGCAGTACTTC | CASSQDGTYYEQYF
NA | TRBJ1-5 | 14 | TRBV7-9 | few | TGTGCCAGCAGTTATGGTACTTCGGGACAGCCCCAGCATTTT | CASSYGTSGQPQHF
TRBD1 | TRBJ2-1 | 15 | TRBV5-1 | NA | TGCGCCAGCAGCTTCACCGGGACAGAGTACAATGAGCAGTTCTTC | CASSFTGTEYNEQFF
NA | TRBJ2-1 | 17 | TRBV10-1 | few | TGCGCCAGCAGTGAAGGTAGCCCCTCGACGTACCGCAATGAGCAGTTCTTC | CASSEGSPSTYRNEQFF
NA | TRBJ2-3 | 15 | TRBV29-1 | NA | TGCAGCGGTAACCGGGACTCTGACGAGTCAGATACGCAGTATTTT | CSGNRDSDESDTQYF
NA | TRBJ2-7 | 14 | TRBV3-1 | NA | TGTGCCAGCAGCCTGCGGACGGAGTTCTACGAGCAGTACTTC | CASSLRTEFYEQYF
NA | TRBJ1-4 | 14 | TRBV4-1 | few | TGCGCCAGCAGCCCACGGGACAACAATGAAAAACTGTTTTTT | CASSPRDNNEKLFF
NA | TRBJ2-1 | 11 | TRBV6-2/TRBV6-3 | few | TGTGCCAGCAGTTACTCCTATGAGCAGTTCTTC | CASSYSYEQFF
TRBD2 | TRBJ2-1 | 18 | TRBV29-1 | few | TGCAGCGTTGAAGATCTACGGGGGACTAGCGGGAGTCGGTATGAGCAGTTCTTC | CSVEDLRGTSGSRYEQFF
TRBD1 | TRBJ1-1 | 15 | TRBV9 | NA | TGTGCCAGCAGCGGGCGGACAGGGTCGCAAACTGAAGCTTTCTTT | CASSGRTGSQTEAFF
TRBD1 | TRBJ2-7 | 14 | TRBV4-3 | many | TGCGCCAGCAGCCAGGGGACAGGTCCCTACGAGCAGTACTTC | CASSQGTGPYEQYF